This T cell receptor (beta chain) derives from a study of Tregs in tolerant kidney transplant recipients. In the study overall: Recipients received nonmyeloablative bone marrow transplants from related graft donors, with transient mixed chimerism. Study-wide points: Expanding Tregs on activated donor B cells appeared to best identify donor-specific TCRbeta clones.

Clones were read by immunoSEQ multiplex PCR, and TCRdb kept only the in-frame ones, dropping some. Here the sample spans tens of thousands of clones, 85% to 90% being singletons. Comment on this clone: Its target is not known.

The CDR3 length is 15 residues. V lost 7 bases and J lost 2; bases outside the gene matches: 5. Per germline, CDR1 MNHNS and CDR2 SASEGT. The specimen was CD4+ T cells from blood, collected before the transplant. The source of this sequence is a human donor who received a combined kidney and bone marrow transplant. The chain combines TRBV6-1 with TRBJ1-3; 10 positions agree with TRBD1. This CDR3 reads CASTRGTGAGNTIYF. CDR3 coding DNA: TGTGCCAGCACTCGGGGGACAGGGGCTGGAAACACCATATATTTT.